The 24 T cell receptor beta chains below come from one sample, sequenced in a study of T cells in Graves' hyperthyroidism and ophthalmopathy. Amplified regions were TCR beta CDR3 sequences from RNA transcripts. First-round RT-PCR of the TCR CDR3 relied on the HTBI primer set. TCRdb analysed the multiplex PCR reads with MiXCR anew, one entry per CDR3 protein. The sample includes roughly 580,000 distinct CDR3 sequences, approximately 15% seen only once; the top ten take 5.8%. Sequencing input: blood. These receptors came from a woman under 40 with Graves' hyperthyroidism that later progressed to Graves' ophthalmopathy.

Ten or more counts support this clonotype. The chain carries TRBV7-2 and TRBJ1-1; no firm D call. Between the trimmed V and J ends, which lost 1 base and 7 bases, there was a span of 13 bases. This CDR3 has 14 amino acids. Per germline, CDR1 SGHTA and CDR2 FQGNSA. The CDR3 nucleotides read TGTGCCAGCAGCTTAGTTGGTAGGTCAGGTGAAGCTTTCTTT. It codes for CASSLVGRSGEAFF. The full variable domain, rest sourced from reference TRBV7-2 and TRBJ1-1, is GAGVSQSPSNKVTEKGKDVELRCDPISGHTALYWYRQSLGQGLEFLIYFQGNSAPDKSGLPSDRFSAERTGGSVSTLTIQRTQQEDSAVYLCASSLVGRSGEAFFGQGTRLTVV.

Ten or more counts support this clonotype. The chain links TRBV29-1 to TRBJ1-2, with TRBD1 as a possible D gene (6 bases). The V and J ends lost 3 bases and 6 bases respectively, with 11 bases between them. This CDR3 is built from 12 residues. The V gene's germline CDR1 is SQVTM and CDR2 ANQGSEA. The CDR3 bases are TGCAGCGTTGAGTACAGGGACCATGGCTACACCTTC. Translation gives CSVEYRDHGYTF.

This clonotype has a count of ten or more. V gene TRBV28 combines with J gene TRBJ1-5, with D unresolved. This CDR3 region has 14 residues. The V end was cut by 8 bases, the J end by 4 bases, with 15 bases between. Germline V CDR1 and CDR2: MDHEN, SYDVKM. The chain's CDR3 is CASVGSPSNQPQHF. For the CDR3, the DNA is TGTGCCAGCGTCGGGAGCCCCTCAAATCAGCCCCAGCATTTT.

The chain recombines TRBV14 with TRBJ2-7; D gene ambiguous. V lost 1 base, J lost 4 bases, and 11 bases lay in between. The CDR3 runs to 14 residues. The germline CDR1 and CDR2 sequences are SGHDN and FVKESK. The CDR3 sequence is CASSQVYPGYEQYF. DNA for the CDR3: TGTGCCAGCAGCCAAGTGTACCCAGGTTACGAGCAGTACTTC. Using reference TRBV14 and TRBJ2-7 for the parts outside the CDR3, the full variable domain is EAGVTQFPSHSVIEKGQTVTLRCDPISGHDNLYWYRRVMGKEIKFLLHFVKESKQDESGMPNNRFLAERTGGTYSTLKVQPAELEDSGVYFCASSQVYPGYEQYFGPGTRLTVT.

This chain uses TRBV7-2 with TRBJ2-1, with TRBD2 identical over 10 bases. Germline CDR1 SGHTA, CDR2 FQGNSA. There are 14 residues in the CDR3. The junction had 6 bases not matched to a gene; V was cut back by 6 bases and J by 7 bases. The CDR3 here is CASSFSSGRNEQFF. Written as DNA, the CDR3 is TGTGCCAGCAGTTTCTCTAGCGGGAGAAATGAGCAGTTCTTC.

This clonotype was observed at least ten times. The chain couples TRBV12-3 or TRBV12-4 to TRBJ1-4, with no clear D. V was shortened by 3 bases and J by 8 bases, with 13 bases between the two germline ends. This CDR3 contains 14 residues. CDR3 DNA: TGTGCCAGCAGTTTTCAAGGGTCCCGGGAAAAACTGTTTTTT. Encoded protein: CASSFQGSREKLFF.

This clonotype was observed at least ten times. The CDR3 loop is CASTRESEAGSYGYTF. In DNA, the CDR3 is TGTGCCAGCACCCGGGAGTCTGAGGCGGGGAGCTATGGCTACACCTTC. This sequence joins TRBV4-2 and TRBJ1-2, with D unresolved. V dropped 7 bases and J dropped 4 bases, with 22 bases sitting between them. The germline V gene encodes CDR1 LGHNA and CDR2 YNFKEQ. The CDR3 spans 16 residues.

This clonotype turned up a few times. The chain links TRBV30 to TRBJ2-7, with unresolved D. V was trimmed by 1 base and J by 1 base, leaving 8 bases between them. The CDR3 length is 13 residues. CDR1 is GTSNPN and CDR2 is SVGIG in the germline V gene (reference sequence). CDR3 sequence reads: CAWSGGGSYEQYF. The CDR3 DNA is TGTGCCTGGAGTGGAGGCGGTTCCTACGAGCAGTACTTC. Complete variable domain (other parts from reference TRBV30 and TRBJ2-7): SQTIHQWPATLVQPVGSPLSLECTVEGTSNPNLYWYRQAAGRGLQLLFYSVGIGQISSEVPQNLSASRPQDRQFILSSKKLLLSDSGFYLCAWSGGGSYEQYFGPGTRLTVT.

This clonotype was counted at least ten times. The gene calls are TRBV27 and TRBJ2-3; 7 bases align to TRBD1. This CDR3 has 16 amino acids. V dropped 6 bases and J dropped 2; count of bases not matched to a gene: 11. Germline lookup yields CDR1 MNHEY and CDR2 SMNVEV (reference sequence). The CDR3: CASSDTKTGHTDTQYF. The CDR3 DNA reads TGTGCCAGCAGCGACACTAAGACAGGGCACACAGATACGCAGTATTTT.

This clonotype showed up just a few times. The chain employs TRBV6-1 and TRBJ2-3, with unresolved D. Germline V CDR1 and CDR2: MNHNS, SASEGT. V dropped 6 bases and J dropped 0 bases, with 10 bases sitting between them. The CDR3 is 14 amino acids. The CDR3 reads CASRPLSSTDTQYF. CDR3 in DNA: TGTGCCAGCAGGCCTCTAAGTAGCACAGATACGCAGTATTTT.

The gene calls are TRBV12-3 or TRBV12-4 and TRBJ2-5; 12 bases are shared with TRBD2. This CDR3 spans 16 amino acids. V trimming: 4 bases; J trimming: 2 bases; junction bases outside the gene matches: 5. CDR3 nucleotides: TGTGCCAGCAGTTCAGGACTAGCGGGAACTCAAGAGACCCAGTACTTC. Translating it yields CASSSGLAGTQETQYF.

With regard to this clonotype: A junction boundary mismatches the germline segment, possibly from a read error. The V gene is TRBV5-1, the J gene TRBJ2-1, with 7 nucleotides matching TRBD2. Germline CDR1 and CDR2: SGHRS and YFSETQ. The CDR3 totals 16 residues. The CDR3 loop reads CASSLASAGDYNEHFF. Here the CDR3 DNA reads TGCGCCAGCAGCTTGGCCTCGGCGGGAGACTACAATGAGCACTTCTTC.

At least ten counts were recorded for this clonotype. The chain employs TRBV18 and TRBJ1-2, with D unresolved. Per germline, CDR1 KGHSH and CDR2 LQKENI. V lost 5 bases, J lost 4 bases, and 20 bases lay in between. The CDR3 spans 16 residues. CDR3 sequence: CASSRSDGGSSYGYTF. DNA for the CDR3: TGTGCCAGCTCAAGATCAGACGGCGGTTCCTCCTATGGCTACACCTTC. The full variable domain, with the rest looked up from reference TRBV18 and TRBJ1-2, is NAGVMQNPRHLVRRRGQEARLRCSPMKGHSHVYWYRQLPEEGLKFMVYLQKENIIDESGMPKERFSAEFPKEGPSILRIQQVVRGDSAAYFCASSRSDGGSSYGYTFGSGTRLTVV.

This clonotype has ten or more counts. This rearrangement joins TRBV5-1 to TRBJ2-7, with D tentatively TRBD2 (5 bases). CDR3 length: 16 residues. Per germline, CDR1 SGHRS and CDR2 YFSETQ. With 4 bases removed from V and 7 bases from J, the gap between germline ends came to 24 bases. The CDR3 loop reads CASSNDGDATTWEQYF. The CDR3 nucleotides are TGCGCCAGCAGCAACGACGGGGATGCCACTACGTGGGAGCAGTACTTC. Based on the CDR3 plus reference TRBV5-1 and TRBJ2-7, the full variable domain is KAGVTQTPRYLIKTRGQQVTLSCSPISGHRSVSWYQQTPGQGLQFLFEYFSETQRNKGNFPGRFSGRQFSNSRSEMNVSTLELGDSALYLCASSNDGDATTWEQYFGPGTRLTVT.

This clonotype was counted many times. V is TRBV20-1 and J is TRBJ2-3, with 9 bases matching TRBD2. CDR1 and CDR2 from the germline V gene are DFQATT and SNEGSKA (reference sequence). The trim removed 1 base at V and 4 bases at J, leaving 6 bases unmatched. This CDR3 is built from 15 residues. CDR3 sequence (DNA): TGCAGTGCTAGAGTTGGGACTAGCATTGCAGATACGCAGTATTTT. It codes for CSARVGTSIADTQYF.

As for this clonotype: The junction and the germline gene differ at one end; a read error may be behind it. The V gene is TRBV7-6, the J gene TRBJ1-1; D unclear. CDR1 SGHVS and CDR2 FNYEAQ come from the germline V gene. The CDR3 spans 15 residues. The CDR3 DNA is TGTGCCAGCACCTTAGCCCTAAACGAGAACACTGAAGCTTTCTTT. Its translation is CASTLALNENTEAFF.

This clonotype was detected many times. The V call is TRBV5-1, the J call TRBJ2-1; tentatively, D is TRBD1 (5 bases). V shed 6 bases and J shed 8 bases, with 18 bases lying between them. CDR1 is SGHRS and CDR2 is YFSETQ in the germline V gene. CDR3 size: 14 residues. CDR3 DNA: TGCGCCAGCACCCGGACACCTCCCGGAGATGAGCAGTTCTTC. Protein product: CASTRTPPGDEQFF.

CDR3 DNA: TGCGCCAGCAGCTTGGGGGTGGCGACAGGGGGCCGGGCAGATACGCAGTATTTT. Its translation: CASSLGVATGGRADTQYF. The chain has TRBV5-1 and TRBJ2-3, with 10 nucleotides matching TRBD1. Germline V gene sequence: CDR1 SGHRS, CDR2 YFSETQ. This CDR3 has 18 residues. J lost 4 bases, V lost 0 bases, and 11 bases had no gene match.

This clonotype was observed at least ten times. The chain employs TRBV28 and TRBJ2-1; 8 bases map to TRBD1. V shed 6 bases and J 0 bases; nucleotides not matched to a gene: 4. Germline-derived CDR1 and CDR2 are MDHEN and SYDVKM. The length of the CDR3 is 15 residues. The chain's CDR3 is CASRDDRGSYNEQFF. The CDR3 bases are TGTGCCAGCAGGGATGACAGGGGCTCCTACAATGAGCAGTTCTTC.

This clonotype has a handful of counts. One base away lies a much larger clone, so this may be a sequencing read error. This likely comes from a read error, as the CDR3 has no conserved phenylalanine or tryptophan at its end. V is TRBV12-3 or TRBV12-4 and J is TRBJ1-2; D gene ambiguous. V was cut by 4 bases and J by 2 bases, with 8 bases left in between. CDR3 length: 13 amino acids. The CDR3 loop reads CASSSSGNYGYTY. CDR3 DNA sequence: TGTGCCAGCAGTTCCTCAGGAAACTATGGCTACACCTAC.

There are many counts of this clonotype. The chain carries TRBV10-3 and TRBJ1-1; D gene uncertain. V lost 10 bases to trimming and J lost 3 bases, with 9 bases between them. This CDR3 is built from 11 residues. The germline V gene has CDR1 ENHRY and CDR2 SYGVKD. DNA for the CDR3: TGTGCCAGCAGAGAAGACACTGAAGCTTTCTTT. It specifies CASREDTEAFF.

The sample holds many counts of this clonotype. The chain recombines TRBV7-2 with TRBJ2-1; 7 bases are a match to TRBD2. Germline V gives CDR1 SGHTA, CDR2 FQGNSA. V trimming: 4 bases; J trimming: 2 bases; junction bases outside the gene matches: 5. The CDR3 extends over 15 amino acids. In DNA form, the CDR3 reads TGTGCCAGCAGCTCTTTCCTAGCGGCCTACAATGAGCAGTTCTTC. Translating it yields CASSSFLAAYNEQFF.

This clonotype was observed many times. CDR3 sequence: CASDGGQNTEAFF. The CDR3 coding sequence is TGTGCCAGCGATGGGGGGCAGAACACTGAAGCTTTCTTT. V is TRBV12-3 or TRBV12-4 and J is TRBJ1-1; D is perhaps TRBD1 (6 bases). The CDR3 consists of 13 residues. V was clipped by 8 bases and J by 1 base, with 11 bases between them.

This clonotype was observed many times. The rearrangement uses TRBV18 and TRBJ1-1; 7 nucleotides agree with TRBD1. V lost 1 base and J lost 6; bases outside the gene matches: 14. CDR1 and CDR2 (germline): KGHSH, LQKENI. The CDR3 is 17 residues long. CDR3 coding DNA: TGTGCCAGCTCACCACGCTACGCAGGGGGAACTAGTGCTGAAGCTTTCTTT. This codes for CASSPRYAGGTSAEAFF.